This TCR beta chain is from a study of blood T cell repertoires in COVID-19. The CDR3 is 15 residues long. V dropped 6 bases and J dropped 5 bases, with 17 bases sitting between them. Germline V gene lookup returns CDR1 MNHEY and CDR2 SVGAGI. TCRdb's copy holds only in-frame clones and misses some; the assay was immunoSEQ multiplex PCR. The data show roughly 200,000 clones, approximately 90% seen once. V usage is TRBV6-5 and J usage is TRBJ1-5; D is undetermined. The receptor's source is a woman aged 50 to 60 with COVID-19, enrolled during active disease. Sequenced sample: peripheral blood. CDR3 sequence (DNA): TGTGCCAGCAGGAGAACAGCAACAGAATATCAGCCCCAGCATTTT. Translating gives CASRRTATEYQPQHF.